The 20 T cell receptor beta chains in this list originate from one sample, sequenced in a study of cytomegalovirus exposure and HLA in healthy donors (dated 2017 in TCRdb). Libraries were constructed by the immunoSEQ multiplex PCR assay. A mixture of 60 forward primers for TCR Vbeta segments and 13 reverse primers for TCR Jbeta segments was used in the multiplex PCR. Not all clones reach the TCRdb copy of this immuneACCESS table, which keeps in-frame sequences only. Checked studies attribute under half of the gap to unresolved V genes and leave the rest unexplained. In all, the sample holds 100,000 or so clones, and around four fifths of those were seen once. The ten top clones hold nearly 3.5% of the sample. What was sequenced was PBMCs. These receptors originate from a man aged 25 to 40 in good health and CMV-seropositive.

This clone turned up a few times. The same CDR3 also results from other DNA sequences found in this sample. The chain uses TRBV2 and TRBJ1-4; TRBD1 might be the D (5 bases). V lost 3 bases and J lost 5, with 10 bases in between. Germline V gives CDR1 SNHLY, CDR2 FYNNEI. This CDR3 region has 14 residues. CDR3: CASSEGGLNEKLFF. CDR3 DNA: TGTGCCAGCAGTGAGGGGGGTTTAAATGAAAAACTGTTTTTT.

This clone occurred once. CDR3 amino acids: CASDVGGQVDTQYF. CDR3 DNA sequence: TGTGCCTCCGATGTTGGAGGTCAAGTCGATACGCAGTATTTT. The chain couples TRBV11-1 to TRBJ2-3; the D gene is possibly TRBD2 (5 bases). This CDR3 region has 14 residues. Germline-derived CDR1 and CDR2 are SGHAT and FQDESV (reference sequence). Trimming took off 11 bases at V and 6 bases at J, with 21 bases between the two ends.

The chain employs TRBV2 and TRBJ2-5, with D possibly matching TRBD1 (5 bases). The CDR3 spans 12 residues. Germline V gene sequence: CDR1 SNHLY, CDR2 FYNNEI. Trimming took 10 bases from V and 2 from J, leaving 11 bases between them. This CDR3 reads CATRQQQETQYF. For the CDR3, the DNA is TGTGCCACCAGACAGCAACAAGAGACCCAGTACTTC.

The chain links TRBV6-1 to TRBJ1-5; D uncertain. Trimming shortened V by 2 bases and J by 4 bases, and 6 bases separated the two germline ends. The CDR3 is 13 amino acids. The germline gives CDR1 MNHNS, CDR2 SASEGT. The CDR3 DNA follows: TGTGCCAGCAGTGAACTATTGAATCAGCCCCAGCATTTT. It specifies CASSELLNQPQHF.

The chain joins TRBV27 to TRBJ2-7, with TRBD2 identical over 8 bases. The CDR3 totals 20 residues. V was clipped by 3 bases and J by 4 bases; unmatched bases: 23. Germline CDR1 reads MNHEY; CDR2 reads SMNVEV (reference sequence). CDR3 amino acids: CASSFNSAGAPTESLYEQYF. The CDR3, as DNA: TGTGCCAGCAGTTTTAACTCAGCGGGAGCCCCTACCGAGTCTCTATACGAGCAGTACTTC.

This chain uses TRBV7-2 with TRBJ2-5; D uncertain. Germline assignment: CDR1 SGHTA and CDR2 FQGNSA. This CDR3 has 15 amino acids. V was shortened by 3 bases and J by 3 bases, with 14 bases between the two germline ends. CDR3 region: CASSLGPRPKETQYF. CDR3 DNA sequence: TGTGCCAGCAGCTTGGGTCCGCGGCCAAAAGAGACCCAGTACTTC.

This rearrangement joins TRBV7-9 to TRBJ1-3, with D possibly TRBD1 on 6 matching bases. V lost 4 bases and J 0 bases, leaving 22 bases between the germline ends. The CDR3 totals 19 residues. Germline CDR1 is SEHNR and CDR2 is FQNEAQ (reference sequence). The CDR3 sequence is CASSSTGRGEPSSGNTIYF. The CDR3 DNA is TGTGCCAGCAGCTCGACCGGGAGGGGGGAGCCCAGCTCTGGAAACACCATATATTTT.

CDR3 protein: CASSSLNSYEQYF. As DNA, the CDR3 is TGCGCCAGCAGCTCACTGAACTCCTACGAGCAGTACTTC. V and J are TRBV5-1 and TRBJ2-7; D is uncertain. The CDR3 has 13 amino acids. The V gene's germline CDR1 is SGHRS and CDR2 YFSETQ. The V end was cut by 3 bases, the J end by 0 bases, with 7 bases between.

In DNA form, the CDR3 reads TGTGCCAGCAGTTTGGGGACAGGGCTTCCGGGTGCTACAGATACGCAGTATTTT. This translates into CASSLGTGLPGATDTQYF. The chain links TRBV27 to TRBJ2-3, with TRBD1 matching 9 bases. Germline values: CDR1 MNHEY, CDR2 SMNVEV (reference sequence). The CDR3 loop spans 18 amino acids. V was pared by 3 bases and J by 3 bases, with 13 bases of the junction left unmatched.

This chain uses TRBV29-1 with TRBJ2-3; D is perhaps TRBD2 (5 bases). The V and J ends lost 0 bases and 13 bases respectively, with 17 bases between them. Per the germline V gene, CDR1 is SQVTM and CDR2 is ANQGSEA. CDR3 length equals 13 residues. The DNA of the CDR3 is TGCAGCGTTGAAGAGTCCCACAGAGGGTTAAAGTATTTT. Its protein is CSVEESHRGLKYF.

The chain's CDR3 is CASSYSPGFDTEAFF. The CDR3 DNA is TGTGCCAGCAGTTACTCACCCGGGTTTGACACTGAAGCTTTCTTT. The rearrangement uses TRBV6-5 and TRBJ1-1; D ambiguous. V lost 0 bases to trimming and J lost 3 bases, with 11 bases between them. CDR3 length: 15 residues. Germline loops: CDR1 MNHEY, CDR2 SVGAGI.

This chain uses TRBV19 with TRBJ2-1; D may be TRBD2 (5 bases). The CDR3 contains 15 residues. V was cut by 3 bases and J by 0 bases, with 9 bases left in between. From germline, CDR1 is LNHDA and CDR2 SQIVND (reference sequence). The CDR3 is CASSIAGSSYNEQFF. The CDR3 bases are TGTGCCAGTAGTATTGCGGGTAGCTCCTACAATGAGCAGTTCTTC. The full variable domain, completed using reference TRBV19 and TRBJ2-1, is DGGITQSPKYLFRKEGQNVTLSCEQNLNHDAMYWYRQDPGQGLRLIYYSQIVNDFQKGDIAEGYSVSREKKESFPLTVTSAQKNPTAFYLCASSIAGSSYNEQFFGPGTRLTVL.

The chain uses TRBV9 and TRBJ2-2; TRBD1 is a possible D gene (5 bases). Trimming cost V 5 bases and J 4 bases, with 9 bases left between them. Germline CDR1 is SGDLS and CDR2 is YYNGEE. This CDR3 is 13 amino acids long. CDR3 residues: CASRGRPTGELFF. The CDR3 region has the DNA TGTGCCAGCAGGGGGCGTCCCACCGGGGAGCTGTTTTTT.

The rearrangement joins TRBV13 to TRBJ2-5; no definite D call. The CDR3 is 13 amino acids. V lost 0 bases, J lost 0 bases, and 2 bases lay in between. Germline CDR1 and CDR2: PRHDT and FYEKMQ (reference sequence). CDR3 region: CASSLGDQETQYF. The CDR3, as DNA: TGTGCCAGCAGCTTAGGCGACCAAGAGACCCAGTACTTC.

This rearrangement joins TRBV14 to TRBJ2-1, with 14 bases aligning to TRBD2. Germline V lookup: CDR1 SGHDN, CDR2 FVKESK. V trimming: 1 base; J trimming: 5 bases; junction bases outside the gene matches: 7. CDR3 length equals 18 residues. CDR3 coding DNA: TGTGCCAGCAGCCAAGTAAGGACTAGCGGGAGGTATGACAATGAGCAGTTCTTC. This gives the protein CASSQVRTSGRYDNEQFF. The complete variable domain, with remaining parts taken from reference TRBV14 and TRBJ2-1, reads EAGVTQFPSHSVIEKGQTVTLRCDPISGHDNLYWYRRVMGKEIKFLLHFVKESKQDESGMPNNRFLAERTGGTYSTLKVQPAELEDSGVYFCASSQVRTSGRYDNEQFFGPGTRLTVL.

The V and J genes are TRBV6-5 and TRBJ1-5; D may be TRBD1 (5 bases). Per germline, CDR1 MNHEY and CDR2 SVGAGI. V was shortened by 6 bases and J by 4 bases, with 10 bases between the two germline ends. The CDR3 has 13 residues. The CDR3, as DNA: TGTGCCAGCAGCCCGACAGCGAATCAGCCCCAGCATTTT. It translates to CASSPTANQPQHF.

This clone was seen only a few times. J is TRBJ2-1 and V is TRBV7-6; perhaps TRBD1 as D (5 bases). Deletions cut 3 bases from V and 6 bases from J, with 18 bases between. Germline CDR1 SGHVS, CDR2 FNYEAQ. The length of the CDR3 is 16 residues. CDR3 loop: CASSFSVGMGLNEQFF. CDR3 bases: TGTGCCAGCAGCTTTAGTGTGGGGATGGGGCTCAATGAGCAGTTCTTC.

This chain connects TRBV6-6 to TRBJ1-2; D gene unclear. From germline, CDR1 is MNHNY and CDR2 SVGAGI (reference sequence). This CDR3 comprises 12 residues. Trimming shortened V by 6 bases and J by 7 bases, and 12 bases separated the two germline ends. The CDR3 bases are TGTGCCAGCAGCCCGGGAGCTGGTGGCTACACCTTC. It encodes CASSPGAGGYTF.

This clone was counted only a few times. This chain joins TRBV9 and TRBJ2-2, with 9 bases that match TRBD2. CDR1 and CDR2 (germline): SGDLS, YYNGEE. Trimming cost V 3 bases and J 1 base; bases outside gene matches: 13. CDR3 size: 19 residues. CDR3 DNA sequence: TGTGCCAGCAGCGAAGAAAGGGGTTATAGCGGGAGGAACACCGGGGAGCTGTTTTTT. It translates to CASSEERGYSGRNTGELFF. Based on the CDR3 plus reference TRBV9 and TRBJ2-2, the full variable domain is DSGVTQTPKHLITATGQRVTLRCSPRSGDLSVYWYQQSLDQGLQFLIQYYNGEERAKGNILERFSAQQFPDLHSELNLSSLELGDSALYFCASSEERGYSGRNTGELFFGEGSRLTVL.

The chain has TRBV2 and TRBJ2-7, with D tentatively TRBD2 (6 bases). The CDR3 totals 14 residues. CDR1 and CDR2 (germline): SNHLY, FYNNEI. The V and J ends lost 11 bases and 2 bases respectively, with 19 bases between them. CDR3 region: CAGSPGAGTYEQYF. DNA for the CDR3: TGTGCCGGCTCCCCGGGAGCGGGTACCTACGAGCAGTACTTC.